This T cell receptor beta chain was obtained from a study of T cell responses to AZD1222 COVID-19 vaccine. General study results and limits: After the peak T cell response, and only then, were repertoires sampled. The study found Spike-specific TCR breadth and depth rose after two AZD1222 doses.

Comment on this clone: The antigen is undetermined.

Assay used: immunoSEQ multiplex PCR; TCRdb lists only in-frame clones, some missing. The table lists about 150,000 clones, around 93% of them singletons. The receptor was isolated from an adult who received the AZD1222 COVID-19 vaccine. The material was peripheral blood, obtained 28 days after the second AZD1222 dose.

CDR3 in DNA: TGTGCCAGCAGCCCCGGACAGGGGGCATCGGGGGCCAACGTCCTGACTTTC. Translation: CASSPGQGASGANVLTF. This chain joins TRBV11-3 and TRBJ2-6, with TRBD1 matching over 11 bases. This CDR3 has 17 amino acids. The germline gives CDR1 SGHNT, CDR2 YENEEA. The J segment lost 4 bases and the V segment lost 5 bases, leaving 7 bases of the junction unmatched. The full variable domain, rest sourced from reference TRBV11-3 and TRBJ2-6, is EAGVVQSPRYKIIEKKQPVAFWCNPISGHNTLYWYLQNLGQGPELLIRYENEEAVDDSQLPKDRFSAERLKGVDSTLKIQPAELGDSAVYLCASSPGQGASGANVLTFGAGSRLTVL.